This TCR beta chain derives from a study of blood T cells in healthy people across ages. Each sample yielded at least 6 million isolated PBMCs. A second PCR, run for about 7 to 11 cycles, used a sample-barcoded 5' primer plus a J-beta primer mix. TCRdb used MiXCR to reprocess the 5' RACE reads, holding one entry per CDR3 protein. The sample holds 750,000 to 950,000 distinct CDR3 sequences, around 29% seen once. These data also featured in a second study, about T cells of mothers and their children. From that second work: Thymic selection molds TCR recombination output in much the same way for related pairs as for unrelated pairs. A slight, non-significant increase in overlap was found for related mother-child pairs relative to unrelated pairs. Detection of persistent microchimeric T cell clones did not occur.

The sample consisted of blood. This sequence was found in a woman aged 40-49 years in good health.

The CDR3 region is CASSLGDRLSSYEQYF. CDR3 sequence (DNA): TGTGCCAGCAGCTTAGGAGACAGGTTGAGCTCCTACGAGCAGTACTTC. The chain has TRBV7-2 and TRBJ2-7, with D perhaps TRBD1 (6 bases). The germline V and J ends were trimmed by 1 base and 0 bases, with 13 bases remaining between them. The CDR3 runs 16 residues. Germline assignment: CDR1 SGHTA and CDR2 FQGNSA.